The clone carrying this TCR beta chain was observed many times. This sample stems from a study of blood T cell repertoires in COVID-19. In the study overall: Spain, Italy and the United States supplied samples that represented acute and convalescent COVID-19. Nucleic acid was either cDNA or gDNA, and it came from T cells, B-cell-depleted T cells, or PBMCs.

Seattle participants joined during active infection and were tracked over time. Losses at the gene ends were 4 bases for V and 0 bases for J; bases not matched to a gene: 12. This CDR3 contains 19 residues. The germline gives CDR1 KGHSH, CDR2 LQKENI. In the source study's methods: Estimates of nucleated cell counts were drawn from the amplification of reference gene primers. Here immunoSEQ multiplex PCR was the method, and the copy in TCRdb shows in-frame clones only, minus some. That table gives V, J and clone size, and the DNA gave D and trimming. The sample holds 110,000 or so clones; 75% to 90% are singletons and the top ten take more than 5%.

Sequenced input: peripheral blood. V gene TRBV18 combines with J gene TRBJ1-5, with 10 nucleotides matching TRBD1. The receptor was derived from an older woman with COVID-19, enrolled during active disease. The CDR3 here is CASSLRDRGTGDSNQPQHF. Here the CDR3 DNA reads TGTGCCAGCTCACTGCGGGACAGGGGAACGGGGGATAGCAATCAGCCCCAGCATTTT.